The entry below gives a single T cell receptor (beta chain) sequence along with its context. The source of the sample is a study of T cell responses to AZD1222 COVID-19 vaccine. Produced via immunoSEQ multiplex PCR; TCRdb's table is partial and in-frame only. The sample includes 80,000 to 100,000 clones, about 86% seen only once; the top ten take 5% to 7.5%. The sequence derives from an adult in good health. The specimen was peripheral blood, collected on day 0 of AZD1222 vaccination.

The DNA of the CDR3 is TGTGCCAGCAGCTTGGGGACAGGGTATCAGCCCCAGCATTTT. This gives the protein CASSLGTGYQPQHF. The V and J genes are TRBV5-6 and TRBJ1-5; 8 bases agree with TRBD1. The V segment lost 0 bases and the J segment 5 bases; nucleotides outside the gene matches: 1. There are 14 residues in the CDR3. Per germline, CDR1 SGHDT and CDR2 YYEEEE. The whole variable domain, remainder taken from reference TRBV5-6 and TRBJ1-5, is DAGVTQSPTHLIKTRGQQVTLRCSPKSGHDTVSWYQQALGQGPQFIFQYYEEEERQRGNFPDRFSGHQFPNYSSELNVNALLLGDSALYLCASSLGTGYQPQHFGDGTRLSIL.